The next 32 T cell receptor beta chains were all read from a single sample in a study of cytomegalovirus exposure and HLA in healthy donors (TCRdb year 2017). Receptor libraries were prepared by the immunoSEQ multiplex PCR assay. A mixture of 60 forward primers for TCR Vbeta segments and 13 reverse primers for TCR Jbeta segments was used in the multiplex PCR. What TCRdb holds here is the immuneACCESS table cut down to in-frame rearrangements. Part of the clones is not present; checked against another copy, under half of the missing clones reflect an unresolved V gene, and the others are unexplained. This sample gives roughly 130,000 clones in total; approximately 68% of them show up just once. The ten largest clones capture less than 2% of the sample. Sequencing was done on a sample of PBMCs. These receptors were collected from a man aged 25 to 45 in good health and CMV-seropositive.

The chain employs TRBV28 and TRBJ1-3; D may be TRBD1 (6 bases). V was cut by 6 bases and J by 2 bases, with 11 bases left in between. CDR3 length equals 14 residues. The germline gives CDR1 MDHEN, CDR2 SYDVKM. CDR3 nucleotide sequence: TGTGCCAGCAGCACAGGGATCGCTGGAAACACCATATATTTT. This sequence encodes CASSTGIAGNTIYF.

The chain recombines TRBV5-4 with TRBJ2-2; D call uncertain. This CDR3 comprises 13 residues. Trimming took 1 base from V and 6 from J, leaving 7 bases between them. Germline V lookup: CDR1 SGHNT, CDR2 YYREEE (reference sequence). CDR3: CASSLPTPGELFF. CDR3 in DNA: TGTGCCAGCAGCTTGCCGACTCCCGGGGAGCTGTTTTTT.

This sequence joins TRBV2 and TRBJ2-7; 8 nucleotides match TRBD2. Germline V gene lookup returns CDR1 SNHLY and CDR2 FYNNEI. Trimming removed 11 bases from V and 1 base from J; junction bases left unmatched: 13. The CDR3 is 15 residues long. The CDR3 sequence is CASPRVAGTSYEQYF. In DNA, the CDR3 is TGTGCCTCCCCGAGGGTAGCGGGAACGTCCTACGAGCAGTACTTC.

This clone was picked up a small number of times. The CDR3 nucleotides read TGTGCCAGCACTAATCTTTTGTATGTCAATGAGCAGTTCTTC. Residues: CASTNLLYVNEQFF. The rearrangement joins TRBV2 to TRBJ2-1; D is unclear. The CDR3 contains 14 residues. V was trimmed by 7 bases and J by 6 bases, leaving 16 bases between them. Per germline, CDR1 SNHLY and CDR2 FYNNEI.

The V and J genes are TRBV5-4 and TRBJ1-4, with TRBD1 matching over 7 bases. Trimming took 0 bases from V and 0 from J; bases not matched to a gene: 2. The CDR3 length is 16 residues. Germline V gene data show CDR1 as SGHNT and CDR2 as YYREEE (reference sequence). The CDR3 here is CASSLGQGATNEKLFF. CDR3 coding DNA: TGTGCCAGCAGCTTGGGTCAGGGGGCAACTAATGAAAAACTGTTTTTT.

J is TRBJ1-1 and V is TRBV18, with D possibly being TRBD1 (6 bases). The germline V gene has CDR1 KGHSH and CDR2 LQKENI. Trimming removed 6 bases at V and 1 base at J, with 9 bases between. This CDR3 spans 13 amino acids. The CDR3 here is CASSLDRNTEAFF. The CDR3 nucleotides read TGTGCCAGCTCTCTGGACAGGAACACTGAAGCTTTCTTT. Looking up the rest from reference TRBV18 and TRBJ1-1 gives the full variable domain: NAGVMQNPRHLVRRRGQEARLRCSPMKGHSHVYWYRQLPEEGLKFMVYLQKENIIDESGMPKERFSAEFPKEGPSILRIQQVVRGDSAAYFCASSLDRNTEAFFGQGTRLTVV.

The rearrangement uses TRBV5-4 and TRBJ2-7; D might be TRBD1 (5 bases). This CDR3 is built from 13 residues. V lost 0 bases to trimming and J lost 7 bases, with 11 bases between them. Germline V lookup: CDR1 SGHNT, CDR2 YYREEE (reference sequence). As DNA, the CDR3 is TGTGCCAGCAGCTTGGGCCAGGGTAGGGAGCAGTACTTC. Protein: CASSLGQGREQYF.

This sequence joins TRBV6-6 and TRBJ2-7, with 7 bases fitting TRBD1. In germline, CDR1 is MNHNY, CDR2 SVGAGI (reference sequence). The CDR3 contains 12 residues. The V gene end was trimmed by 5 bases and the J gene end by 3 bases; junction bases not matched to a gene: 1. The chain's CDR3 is CASSTGDYEQYF. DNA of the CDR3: TGTGCCAGCAGTACAGGGGACTACGAGCAGTACTTC.

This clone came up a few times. The CDR3: CASSQDPIGRAVYNEQFF. As DNA, the CDR3 is TGCGCCAGCAGCCAAGATCCGATCGGGAGGGCCGTCTACAATGAGCAGTTCTTC. This chain uses TRBV4-1 with TRBJ2-1, with 8 bases that match TRBD2. V was pared by 0 bases and J by 3 bases, with 10 bases of the junction left unmatched. This CDR3 spans 18 amino acids. Germline loops: CDR1 MGHRA, CDR2 YSYEKL.

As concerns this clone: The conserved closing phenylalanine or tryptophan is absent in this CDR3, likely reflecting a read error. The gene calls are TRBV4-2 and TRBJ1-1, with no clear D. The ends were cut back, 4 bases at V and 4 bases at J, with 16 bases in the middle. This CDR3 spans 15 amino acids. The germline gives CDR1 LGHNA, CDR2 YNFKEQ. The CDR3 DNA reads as TGTGCCAGCAGCCCCCCACAGAGTAGGATCACTGAAGCTTTCTCT. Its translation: CASSPPQSRITEAFS.

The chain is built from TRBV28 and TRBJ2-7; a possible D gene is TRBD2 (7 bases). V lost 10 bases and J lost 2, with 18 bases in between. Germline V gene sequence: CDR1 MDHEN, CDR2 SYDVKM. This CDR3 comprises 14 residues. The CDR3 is CATWGREYTYEQYF. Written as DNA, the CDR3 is TGTGCCACCTGGGGGCGGGAGTACACCTACGAGCAGTACTTC.

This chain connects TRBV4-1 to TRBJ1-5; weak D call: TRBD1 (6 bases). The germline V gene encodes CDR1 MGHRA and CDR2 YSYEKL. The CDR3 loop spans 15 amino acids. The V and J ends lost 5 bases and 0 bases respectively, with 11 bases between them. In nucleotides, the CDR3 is TGCGCCAGCAGCGGGACATTCTATAGCAATCAGCCCCAGCATTTT. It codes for CASSGTFYSNQPQHF.

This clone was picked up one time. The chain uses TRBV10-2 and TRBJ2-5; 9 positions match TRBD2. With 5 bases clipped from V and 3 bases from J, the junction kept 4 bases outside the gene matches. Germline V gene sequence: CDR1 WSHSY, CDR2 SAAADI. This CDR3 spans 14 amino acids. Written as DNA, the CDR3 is TGCGCCAGCAGTTGGACTAGCGAGAAAGAGACCCAGTACTTC. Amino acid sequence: CASSWTSEKETQYF.

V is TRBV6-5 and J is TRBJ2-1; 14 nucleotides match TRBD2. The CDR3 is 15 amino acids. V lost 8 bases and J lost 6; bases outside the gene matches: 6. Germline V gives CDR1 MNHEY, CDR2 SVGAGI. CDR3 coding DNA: TGTGCCAGCGGATCCGGGACTAGCGGGAGCAATGAGCAGTTCTTC. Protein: CASGSGTSGSNEQFF.

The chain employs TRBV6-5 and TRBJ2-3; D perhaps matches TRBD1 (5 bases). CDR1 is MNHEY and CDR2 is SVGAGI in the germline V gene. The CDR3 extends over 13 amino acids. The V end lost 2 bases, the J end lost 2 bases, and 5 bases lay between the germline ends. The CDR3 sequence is CASSYGHTDTQYF. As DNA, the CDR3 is TGTGCCAGCAGTTACGGACACACAGATACGCAGTATTTT.

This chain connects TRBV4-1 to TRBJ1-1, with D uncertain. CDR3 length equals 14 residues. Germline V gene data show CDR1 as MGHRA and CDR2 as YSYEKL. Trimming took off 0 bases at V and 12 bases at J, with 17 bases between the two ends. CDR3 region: CASSQDVSITTTFF. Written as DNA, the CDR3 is TGCGCCAGCAGCCAAGATGTATCTATAACTACGACTTTCTTT.

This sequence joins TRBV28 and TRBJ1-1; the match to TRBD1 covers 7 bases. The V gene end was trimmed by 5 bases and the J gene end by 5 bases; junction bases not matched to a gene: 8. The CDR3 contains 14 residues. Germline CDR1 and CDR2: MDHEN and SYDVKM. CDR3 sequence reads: CASSQYRGWTEAFF. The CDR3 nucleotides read TGTGCCAGCAGTCAGTACAGGGGATGGACTGAAGCTTTCTTT.

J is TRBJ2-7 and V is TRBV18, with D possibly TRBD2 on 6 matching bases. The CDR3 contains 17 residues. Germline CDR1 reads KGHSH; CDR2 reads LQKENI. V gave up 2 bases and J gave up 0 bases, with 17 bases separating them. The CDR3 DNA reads TGTGCCAGCTCACCAAACCGACCGGGACTGAGCTCCTACGAGCAGTACTTC. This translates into CASSPNRPGLSSYEQYF.

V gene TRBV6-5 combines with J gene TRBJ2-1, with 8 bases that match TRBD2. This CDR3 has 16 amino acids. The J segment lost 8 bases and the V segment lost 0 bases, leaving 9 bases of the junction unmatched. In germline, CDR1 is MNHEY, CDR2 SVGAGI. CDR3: CASSYSTSALYHEQFF. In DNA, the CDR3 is TGTGCCAGCAGTTACTCGACTAGCGCACTTTACCATGAGCAGTTCTTC.

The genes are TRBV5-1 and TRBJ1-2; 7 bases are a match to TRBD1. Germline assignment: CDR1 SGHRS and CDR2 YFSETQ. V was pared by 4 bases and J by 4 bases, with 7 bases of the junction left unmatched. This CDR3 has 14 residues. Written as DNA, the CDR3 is TGCGCCAGCAGCCGGGACAGAGGGTCCTATGGCTACACCTTC. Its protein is CASSRDRGSYGYTF.

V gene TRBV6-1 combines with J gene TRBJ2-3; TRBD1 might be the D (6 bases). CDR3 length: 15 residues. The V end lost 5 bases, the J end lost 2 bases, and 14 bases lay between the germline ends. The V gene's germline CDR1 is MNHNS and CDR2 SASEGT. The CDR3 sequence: CASSPRTALTDTQYF. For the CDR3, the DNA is TGTGCCAGCAGTCCCCGGACAGCGCTCACAGATACGCAGTATTTT.

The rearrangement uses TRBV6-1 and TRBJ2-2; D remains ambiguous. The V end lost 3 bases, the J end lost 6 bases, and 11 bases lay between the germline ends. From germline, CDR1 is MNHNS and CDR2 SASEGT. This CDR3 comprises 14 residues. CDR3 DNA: TGTGCCAGCAGTGACCTATCCTTGCCCGGGGAGCTGTTTTTT. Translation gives CASSDLSLPGELFF.

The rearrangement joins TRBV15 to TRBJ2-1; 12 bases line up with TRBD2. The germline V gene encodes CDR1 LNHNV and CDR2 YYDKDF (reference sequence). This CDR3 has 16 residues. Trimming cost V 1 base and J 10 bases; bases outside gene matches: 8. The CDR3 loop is CATSRGLAGAEGEQFF. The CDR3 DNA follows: TGTGCCACCAGCAGAGGACTAGCGGGGGCCGAGGGCGAGCAGTTCTTC.

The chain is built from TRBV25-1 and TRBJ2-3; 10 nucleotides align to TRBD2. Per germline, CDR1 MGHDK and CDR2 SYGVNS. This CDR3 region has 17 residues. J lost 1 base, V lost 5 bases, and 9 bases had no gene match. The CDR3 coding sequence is TGTGCCAGCAGTCTAAGGACTAGCGGAAGGGGCACAGATACGCAGTATTTT. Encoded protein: CASSLRTSGRGTDTQYF.

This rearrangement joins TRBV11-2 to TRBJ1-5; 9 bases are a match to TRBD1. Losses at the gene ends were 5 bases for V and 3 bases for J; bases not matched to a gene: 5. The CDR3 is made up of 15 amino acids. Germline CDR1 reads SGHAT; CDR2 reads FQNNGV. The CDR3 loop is CASSPGQGNNQPQHF. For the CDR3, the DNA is TGTGCCAGCAGCCCGGGACAGGGAAACAATCAGCCCCAGCATTTT. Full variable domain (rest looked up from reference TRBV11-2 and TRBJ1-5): EAGVAQSPRYKIIEKRQSVAFWCNPISGHATLYWYQQILGQGPKLLIQFQNNGVVDDSQLPKDRFSAERLKGVDSTLKIQPAKLEDSAVYLCASSPGQGNNQPQHFGDGTRLSIL.

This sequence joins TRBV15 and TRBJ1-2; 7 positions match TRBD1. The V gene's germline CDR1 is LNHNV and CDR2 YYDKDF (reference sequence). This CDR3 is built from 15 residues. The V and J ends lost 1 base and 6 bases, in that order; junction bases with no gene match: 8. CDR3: CATSRGYDRADGYTF. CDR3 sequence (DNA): TGTGCCACCAGCAGAGGATACGACAGGGCTGATGGCTACACCTTC.

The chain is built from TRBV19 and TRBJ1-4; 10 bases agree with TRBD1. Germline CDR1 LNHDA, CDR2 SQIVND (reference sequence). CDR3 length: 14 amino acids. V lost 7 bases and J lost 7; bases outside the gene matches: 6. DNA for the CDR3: TGTGCCAGTACCGTGACAGGGGGCGGTGAAAAACTGTTTTTT. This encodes CASTVTGGGEKLFF.

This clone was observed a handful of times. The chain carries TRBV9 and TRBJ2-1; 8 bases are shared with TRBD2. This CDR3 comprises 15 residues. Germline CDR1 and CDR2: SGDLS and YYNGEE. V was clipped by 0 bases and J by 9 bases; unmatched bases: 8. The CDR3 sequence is CASSVEGTRSGEQFF. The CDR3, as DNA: TGTGCCAGCAGCGTAGAGGGGACTAGGTCCGGTGAGCAGTTCTTC.

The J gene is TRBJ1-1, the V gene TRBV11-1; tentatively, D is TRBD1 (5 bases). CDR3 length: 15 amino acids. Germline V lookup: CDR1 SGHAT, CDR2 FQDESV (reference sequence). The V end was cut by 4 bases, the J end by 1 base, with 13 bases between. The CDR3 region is CASSSAAGGNTEAFF. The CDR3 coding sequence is TGTGCCAGCAGCTCAGCTGCGGGGGGGAACACTGAAGCTTTCTTT.

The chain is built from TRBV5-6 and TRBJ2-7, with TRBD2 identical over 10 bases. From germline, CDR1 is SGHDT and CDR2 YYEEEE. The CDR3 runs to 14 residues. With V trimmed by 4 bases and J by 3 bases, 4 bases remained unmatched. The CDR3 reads CASSIGLAVYEQYF. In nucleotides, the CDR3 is TGTGCCAGCAGCATCGGACTAGCGGTCTACGAGCAGTACTTC.

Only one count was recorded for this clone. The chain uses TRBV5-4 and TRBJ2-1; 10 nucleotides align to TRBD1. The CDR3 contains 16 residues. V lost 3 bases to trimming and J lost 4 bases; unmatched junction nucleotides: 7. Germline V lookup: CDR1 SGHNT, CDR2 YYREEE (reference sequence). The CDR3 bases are TGTGCCAGCAGCTCCCCACCGGGACAGGGGTACAATGAGCAGTTCTTC. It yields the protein CASSSPPGQGYNEQFF. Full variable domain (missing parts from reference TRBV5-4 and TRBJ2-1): ETGVTQSPTHLIKTRGQQVTLRCSSQSGHNTVSWYQQALGQGPQFIFQYYREEENGRGNFPPRFSGLQFPNYSSELNVNALELDDSALYLCASSSPPGQGYNEQFFGPGTRLTVL.

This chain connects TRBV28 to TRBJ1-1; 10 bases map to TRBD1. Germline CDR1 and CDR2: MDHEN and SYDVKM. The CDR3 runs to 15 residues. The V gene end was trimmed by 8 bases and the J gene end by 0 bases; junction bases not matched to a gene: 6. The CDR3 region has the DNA TGTGCCAGCGGGACAGGGGTGGAGATGAACACTGAAGCTTTCTTT. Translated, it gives CASGTGVEMNTEAFF. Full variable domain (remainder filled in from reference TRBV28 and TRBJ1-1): DVKVTQSSRYLVKRTGEKVFLECVQDMDHENMFWYRQDPGLGLRLIYFSYDVKMKEKGDIPEGYSVSREKKERFSLILESASTNQTSMYLCASGTGVEMNTEAFFGQGTRLTVV.